This T cell receptor beta chain was documented in a study of graft-versus-host responses after intestinal transplantation. Turning to the study itself: Recipients across the board were started on anti-thymocyte globulin induction, then kept on tacrolimus and steroids for around 3 years.

For this clone: The antigen remains unidentified.

Some clones are missing from TCRdb's copy, which holds only in-frame ones; the method was immunoSEQ multiplex PCR. In the table there are roughly 40,000 clones, 91% of which are singletons. General study findings and limits: Elevated graft-versus-host to host-versus-graft clonal ratios in allografts were recorded for patients with graft-donor T cell macrochimerism. Levels of circulating GvH clones at their peak were associated with early post-transplant HvG declines. Analysis identified GvH clones in recipient marrow, with some appearing first in ileum or blood.

V gave up 3 bases and J gave up 7 bases; unmatched junction bases: 9. Germline V gene sequence: CDR1 MGHRA, CDR2 YSYEKL. The CDR3 covers 16 residues. Source: PBMCs, taken approximately 320 days after intestinal transplant. The receptor was isolated from a human patient who received an intestinal transplant, so some T cells may come from the graft donor. This rearrangement joins TRBV4-1 to TRBJ2-1; 10 bases map to TRBD2. CDR3 residues: CASSQEAGGLRNEQFF. The DNA for the CDR3 is TGCGCCAGCAGCCAGGAAGCGGGGGGGCTGAGGAATGAGCAGTTCTTC.